This T cell receptor beta chain was sequenced during a study of response to subunit inactivated influenza vaccine. The CDR3 consists of 13 residues. Germline lookup yields CDR1 LGHDT and CDR2 YNNKEL (reference sequence). V lost 5 bases to trimming and J lost 9 bases; unmatched junction nucleotides: 6. TCRdb reprocessed the RT-PCR reads with MiXCR, giving one entry per CDR3 protein. The sample lists roughly 790,000 distinct CDR3 sequences, less than 25% seen once, with 9.5% to 13% in the top ten. The receptor comes from a man in his forties or fifties who received an inactivated influenza vaccine. The chain couples TRBV3-1 to TRBJ2-3; TRBD1 aligns across 9 bases. The material was PBMCs from blood, obtained 4 to 6 days after vaccination. The CDR3 is CASSEHRGLTQYF. In DNA form, the CDR3 reads TGTGCCAGCAGCGAGCACAGGGGGCTCACGCAGTATTTT.